These 16 T cell receptor beta chains came from one sample sequenced in a study of siplizumab effects on memory and regulatory T cells. The protocol was immunoSEQ multiplex PCR, while the TCRdb copy is restricted to in-frame clones and leaves out a portion. This repertoire shows 8,500 to 10,000 clones, more than 35% found once; its top ten account for approximately 9%. The mixed lymphocyte reaction cells underwent coculture at 37°C for 6 days. No antigen is known for these receptors. What was sequenced was CFSE-low (dividing) CD4+ T cells sorted from an allogeneic mixed lymphocyte reaction. These TCRs come from a human donor in good health; the cells came from an allogeneic mixed lymphocyte reaction.

Sample share makes this clone medium-sized. The chain joins TRBV6-1 to TRBJ1-3; weak D call: TRBD1 (6 bases). The CDR3 is 15 amino acids. V shed 8 bases and J shed 1 base, with 15 bases lying between them. The germline V gene has CDR1 MNHNS and CDR2 SASEGT. This CDR3 reads CASGRDIRSGNTIYF. CDR3 bases: TGTGCCAGCGGGAGGGACATCCGTTCTGGAAACACCATATATTTT.

The V call is TRBV11-3, the J call TRBJ2-7, with 12 bases matching TRBD2. The germline V gene encodes CDR1 SGHNT and CDR2 YENEEA. The trim removed 5 bases at V and 7 bases at J, leaving 9 bases unmatched. The CDR3 contains 15 residues. The CDR3 loop is CASSDRLAGVNEQYF. The DNA for the CDR3 is TGTGCCAGCAGCGACCGACTAGCGGGAGTGAATGAGCAGTACTTC.

A few counts support this clone. The chain links TRBV7-2 to TRBJ2-3; D ambiguous. CDR1 SGHTA and CDR2 FQGNSA come from the germline V gene. V was cut by 2 bases and J by 4 bases, with 7 bases left in between. The CDR3 loop spans 13 amino acids. The CDR3 is CASSLKSADTQYF. The CDR3 bases are TGTGCCAGCAGCTTAAAATCAGCAGATACGCAGTATTTT.

This clone rates as medium-sized. The rearrangement links TRBV2 to TRBJ1-2, with D unresolved. Between the trimmed V and J ends, which lost 1 base and 4 bases, there was a span of 13 bases. CDR3 size: 15 residues. Germline V gene lookup returns CDR1 SNHLY and CDR2 FYNNEI. As DNA, the CDR3 is TGTGCCAGCAGTGAAGAGAGCGCAGCGGTCTATGGCTACACCTTC. Its protein is CASSEESAAVYGYTF.

The rearrangement uses TRBV4-2 and TRBJ2-7, with 8 bases identical to TRBD1. This CDR3 comprises 14 residues. Trimming cost V 5 bases and J 3 bases; bases outside gene matches: 6. From germline, CDR1 is LGHNA and CDR2 YNFKEQ. CDR3 amino acids: CASSFGTGFYEQYF. The CDR3 DNA reads TGTGCCAGCAGCTTCGGGACAGGCTTCTACGAGCAGTACTTC.

By sample fraction, this clone is medium-sized (0.01 to 0.1%). The CDR3 coding sequence is TGTGCCAGCAGTGCGGGCCGAAACACTGAAGCTTTCTTT. Amino acids: CASSAGRNTEAFF. The chain has TRBV6-1 and TRBJ1-1; D unresolved. Trimming removed 4 bases at V and 2 bases at J, with 8 bases between. Germline lookup yields CDR1 MNHNS and CDR2 SASEGT. The CDR3 extends over 13 amino acids.

The chain couples TRBV30 to TRBJ1-2; the D gene is possibly TRBD1 (5 bases). The CDR3 totals 14 residues. In germline, CDR1 is GTSNPN, CDR2 SVGIG (reference sequence). Trimming pared 0 bases from V and 5 bases from J, leaving 13 bases between. The CDR3 region has the DNA TGTGCCTGGAGTGTAACTGGGGCTTTTTATGGCTACACCTTC. This gives the protein CAWSVTGAFYGYTF.

This clone is medium-sized (0.01 to 0.1%) within its sample. The rearrangement uses TRBV4-2 and TRBJ2-1; D is unresolved. The CDR3 covers 15 residues. CDR1 and CDR2 (germline): LGHNA, YNFKEQ. Trimming pared 3 bases from V and 3 bases from J, leaving 12 bases between. DNA of the CDR3: TGTGCCAGCAGCCACGGCTCTAGAGGCTACAATGAGCAGTTCTTC. Protein: CASSHGSRGYNEQFF.

The chain recombines TRBV15 with TRBJ2-5, with TRBD1 matching over 9 bases. J gave up 5 bases and V 2 bases, and 6 bases lay outside the gene matches. CDR1 and CDR2 from the germline V gene are LNHNV and YYDKDF (reference sequence). CDR3 length equals 15 residues. CDR3 DNA: TGTGCCACCAGCAGACCACAGGGGGCGCGGGAGACCCAGTACTTC. The encoded protein is CATSRPQGARETQYF.

This chain joins TRBV19 and TRBJ2-5; D is unclear. Trimming removed 1 base at V and 4 bases at J, with 13 bases between. The CDR3 spans 15 residues. In germline, CDR1 is LNHDA, CDR2 SQIVND (reference sequence). In DNA form, the CDR3 reads TGTGCCAGTAGTATAGTGGGAATGGTCCCAGAGACCCAGTACTTC. As protein: CASSIVGMVPETQYF. The variable domain in full, with the rest retrieved from reference TRBV19 and TRBJ2-5, is DGGITQSPKYLFRKEGQNVTLSCEQNLNHDAMYWYRQDPGQGLRLIYYSQIVNDFQKGDIAEGYSVSREKKESFPLTVTSAQKNPTAFYLCASSIVGMVPETQYFGPGTRLLVL.

CDR3 DNA sequence: TGTGCCAGCAGCCAATACGACAGGGGGCGAGCTCAGCCCCAGCATTTT. Protein: CASSQYDRGRAQPQHF. This chain joins TRBV4-2 and TRBJ1-5; 10 bases agree with TRBD1. The germline CDR1 and CDR2 sequences are LGHNA and YNFKEQ. The CDR3 is 16 amino acids. V was pared by 2 bases and J by 6 bases, with 7 bases of the junction left unmatched.

By frequency in the sample, this clone is medium-sized. The junction departs from the called germline gene at one end, perhaps through a read error. V and J are TRBV7-7 and TRBJ2-2; D ambiguous. Germline assignment: CDR1 SSHAT and CDR2 FNYEAQ (reference sequence). The CDR3 extends over 13 amino acids. The CDR3 bases are TGTGCTAGCAGCTTAACTAACTTGGGGGAGCTGTTTTTT. Amino acids: CASSLTNLGELFF.

This rearrangement joins TRBV2 to TRBJ2-3; D may be TRBD1 (7 bases). This CDR3 spans 17 amino acids. The V end was cut by 3 bases, the J end by 1 base, with 17 bases between. Germline V gives CDR1 SNHLY, CDR2 FYNNEI. The CDR3 bases are TGTGCCAGCAGTGATACAGGGGTGTCGGGGGGCACAGATACGCAGTATTTT. Its translation is CASSDTGVSGGTDTQYF. Full variable domain (outside the CDR3, taken from reference TRBV2 and TRBJ2-3): EPEVTQTPSHQVTQMGQEVILRCVPISNHLYFYWYRQILGQKVEFLVSFYNNEISEKSEIFDDQFSVERPDGSNFTLKIRSTKLEDSAMYFCASSDTGVSGGTDTQYFGPGTRLTVL.

By share, this clone counts as medium-sized. The chain employs TRBV29-1 and TRBJ2-5; D assignment may be TRBD1 or TRBD2 (6 bases each). The V end was cut by 7 bases, the J end by 5 bases, with 14 bases between. CDR1 is SQVTM and CDR2 is ANQGSEA in the germline V gene. This CDR3 spans 12 amino acids. The CDR3: CSDRGQRETQYF. The DNA of the CDR3 is TGCAGCGACCGGGGGCAGAGGGAGACCCAGTACTTC.

This chain connects TRBV11-3 to TRBJ2-5; 11 bases are shared with TRBD2. The DNA matches TRBJ2-7 better at its end, which makes the J call doubtful. The CDR3 contains 15 residues. In germline, CDR1 is SGHNT, CDR2 YENEEA. CDR3 sequence: CASSIGLAGSYEQYF. DNA of the CDR3: TGTGCCAGCAGCATAGGACTAGCGGGCTCCTACGAGCAGTACTTC.

In its sample, this clone was seen a few times. V and J are TRBV6-5 and TRBJ2-1; 7 bases are a match to TRBD1. The CDR3 has 15 residues. V shed 5 bases, J shed 2 bases, and the junction held 6 bases outside the gene matches. Germline loops: CDR1 MNHEY, CDR2 SVGAGI. CDR3 in DNA: TGTGCCAGCAGTCCCACAGGGGCCCCCTACAATGAGCAGTTCTTC. This translates into CASSPTGAPYNEQFF.